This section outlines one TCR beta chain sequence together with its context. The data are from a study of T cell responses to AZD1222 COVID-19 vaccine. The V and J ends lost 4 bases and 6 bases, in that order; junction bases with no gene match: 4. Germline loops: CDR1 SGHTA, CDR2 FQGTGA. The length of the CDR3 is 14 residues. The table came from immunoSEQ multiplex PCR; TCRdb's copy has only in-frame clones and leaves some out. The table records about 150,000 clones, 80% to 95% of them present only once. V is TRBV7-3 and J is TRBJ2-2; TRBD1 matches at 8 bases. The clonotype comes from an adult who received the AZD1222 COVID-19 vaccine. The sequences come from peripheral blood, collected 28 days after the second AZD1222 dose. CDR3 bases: TGTGCCAGCAGCTCGGACAGGGTGGCCGGGGAGCTGTTTTTT. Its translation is CASSSDRVAGELFF.